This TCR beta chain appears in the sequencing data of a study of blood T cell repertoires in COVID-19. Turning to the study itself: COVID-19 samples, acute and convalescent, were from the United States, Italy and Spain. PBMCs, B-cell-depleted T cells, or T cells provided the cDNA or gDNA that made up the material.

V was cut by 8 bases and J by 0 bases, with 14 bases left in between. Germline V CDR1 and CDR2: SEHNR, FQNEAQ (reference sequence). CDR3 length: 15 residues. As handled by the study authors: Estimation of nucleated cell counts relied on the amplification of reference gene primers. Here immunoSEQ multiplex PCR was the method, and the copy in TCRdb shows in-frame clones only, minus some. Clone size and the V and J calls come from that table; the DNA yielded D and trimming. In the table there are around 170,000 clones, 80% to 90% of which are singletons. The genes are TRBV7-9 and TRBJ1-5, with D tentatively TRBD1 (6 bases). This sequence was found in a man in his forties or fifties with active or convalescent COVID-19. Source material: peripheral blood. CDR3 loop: CASGPGQDSNQPQHF. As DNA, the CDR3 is TGTGCCAGCGGCCCGGGACAAGATAGCAATCAGCCCCAGCATTTT. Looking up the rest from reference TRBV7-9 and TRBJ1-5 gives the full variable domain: DTGVSQNPRHKITKRGQNVTFRCDPISEHNRLYWYRQTLGQGPEFLTYFQNEAQLEKSRLLSDRFSAERPKGSFSTLEIQRTEQGDSAMYLCASGPGQDSNQPQHFGDGTRLSIL.